This T cell receptor beta chain was found in a study of blood T cell repertoires in COVID-19. Study background: T cells, B-cell-depleted T cells, or PBMCs provided the cDNA or gDNA that served as material.

One Seattle source followed patients from active infection through their disease course. This CDR3 has 13 amino acids. V shed 4 bases and J 3 bases; nucleotides not matched to a gene: 2. CDR1 is LNHDA and CDR2 is SQIVND in the germline V gene (reference sequence). Original analysis: Using reference gene primer amplification, nucleated cell counts were estimated. Clones were read by immunoSEQ multiplex PCR, and TCRdb kept only the in-frame ones, dropping some. V and J calls plus clone size are reproduced from that table; the DNA served to infer D and trimming. The table has 200,000 to 250,000 clones, roughly 80% seen once.

Source material: peripheral blood. The receptor was derived from a woman of 80 years or more with COVID-19, enrolled during active disease. The rearrangement uses TRBV19 and TRBJ1-2, with 7 bases identical to TRBD1. DNA for the CDR3: TGTGCCAGTAGTACCACAGGGGACTATGGCTACACCTTC. It is translated as CASSTTGDYGYTF.